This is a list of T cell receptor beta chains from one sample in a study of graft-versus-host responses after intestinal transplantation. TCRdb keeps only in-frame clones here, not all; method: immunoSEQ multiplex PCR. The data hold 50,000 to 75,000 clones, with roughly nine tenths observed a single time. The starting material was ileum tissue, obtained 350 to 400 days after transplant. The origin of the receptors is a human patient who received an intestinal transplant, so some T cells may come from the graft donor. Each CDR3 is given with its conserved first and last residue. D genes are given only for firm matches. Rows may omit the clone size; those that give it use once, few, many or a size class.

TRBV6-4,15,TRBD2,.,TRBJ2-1,CASSILAGGPNEQFF,TGTGCCAGCAGTATACTAGCGGGAGGTCCAAATGAGCAGTTCTTC
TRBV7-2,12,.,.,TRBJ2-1,CASSLDYNEQFF,TGTGCCAGCAGCTTAGACTACAATGAGCAGTTCTTC
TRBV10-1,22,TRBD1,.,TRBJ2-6,CASSGRNPGQGLRSSGANVLTF,TGCGCCAGCAGTGGGCGTAATCCGGGACAGGGGCTCCGAAGCTCTGGGGCCAACGTCCTGACTTTC
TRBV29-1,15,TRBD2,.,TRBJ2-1,CSVEGRGGTYNEQFF,TGCAGCGTTGAAGGGCGCGGGGGAACCTACAATGAGCAGTTCTTC
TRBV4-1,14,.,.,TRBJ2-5,CASSRRGFQETQYF,TGCGCCAGCAGCCGCAGGGGTTTCCAAGAGACCCAGTACTTC
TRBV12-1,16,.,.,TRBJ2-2,CASSFGLAGDTGELFF,TGTGCCAGCAGCTTTGGGCTAGCGGGAGATACCGGGGAGCTGTTTTTT
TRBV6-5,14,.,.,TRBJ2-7,CASRPEGERNEQYF,TGTGCCAGCAGACCGGAGGGGGAACGAAACGAGCAGTACTTC
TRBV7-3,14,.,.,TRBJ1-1,CASSLIGGNTEAFF,TGTGCCAGCAGCTTGATAGGGGGGAACACTGAAGCTTTCTTT
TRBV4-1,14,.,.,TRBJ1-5,CASSDFYSNQPQHF,TGCGCCAGCAGTGATTTTTATAGCAATCAGCCCCAGCATTTT
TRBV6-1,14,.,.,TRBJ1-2,CASSEAGQNYGYTF,TGTGCCAGCAGTGAAGCTGGACAGAACTATGGCTACACCTTC
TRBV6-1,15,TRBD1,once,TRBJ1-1,CASSPGTGFLTEAFF,TGTGCCAGCAGTCCCGGGACAGGGTTTCTCACTGAAGCTTTCTTT
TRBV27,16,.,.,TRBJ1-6,CASSLIGSGYNSPLHF,TGTGCCAGCAGTTTAATAGGGTCAGGGTATAATTCACCCCTCCACTTT
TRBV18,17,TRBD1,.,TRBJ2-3,CASSPRVTGMGTDTQYF,TGTGCCAGCTCACCACGTGTGACAGGGATGGGCACAGATACGCAGTATTTT
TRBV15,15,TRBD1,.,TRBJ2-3,CATSSLGTGTDTQYF,TGTGCCACCAGCAGCCTTGGGACAGGTACAGATACGCAGTATTTT
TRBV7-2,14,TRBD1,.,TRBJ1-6,CASSHPRGSSPLHF,TGTGCCAGCAGCCATCCCAGGGGGAGCTCACCCCTCCACTTT
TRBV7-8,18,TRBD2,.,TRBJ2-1,CASSLEGLAGEVYNEQFF,TGTGCCAGCAGCTTAGAAGGACTAGCGGGAGAAGTTTACAATGAGCAGTTCTTC
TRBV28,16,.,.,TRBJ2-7,CASSLLYGKGHDEQYF,TGTGCCAGCAGTTTATTGTATGGGAAGGGTCACGACGAGCAGTACTTC
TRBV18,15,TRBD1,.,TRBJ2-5,CASSPPSRGQETQYF,TGTGCCAGCTCACCACCGAGCAGGGGGCAAGAGACCCAGTACTTC
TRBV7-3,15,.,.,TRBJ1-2,CASSFDGGFPYGYTF,TGTGCCAGCAGCTTCGATGGGGGCTTTCCCTATGGCTACACCTTC
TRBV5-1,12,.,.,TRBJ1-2,CASATGNHGYTF,TGCGCCAGCGCCACAGGGAATCATGGCTACACCTTC
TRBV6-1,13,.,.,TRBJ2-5,CASSDKTALRQYF,TGTGCCAGCAGTGACAAAACCGCTCTACGGCAGTACTTC
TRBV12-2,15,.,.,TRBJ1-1,CASRSTGLMNTEAFF,TGTGCAAGTCGCTCAACGGGACTCATGAACACTGAAGCTTTCTTT
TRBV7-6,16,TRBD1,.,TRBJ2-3,CASSQPGQIFTDTQYF,TGTGCCAGCAGCCAACCGGGACAGATTTTCACAGATACGCAGTATTTT
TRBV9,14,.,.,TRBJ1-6,CASSVVSVNSPLHF,TGTGCCAGCAGCGTAGTGAGTGTAAATTCACCCCTCCACTTT
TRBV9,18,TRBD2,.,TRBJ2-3,CASSVRAGGPGSTDTQYF,TGTGCCAGCAGCGTGAGAGCGGGGGGGCCGGGTAGCACAGATACGCAGTATTTT
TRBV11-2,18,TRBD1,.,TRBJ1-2,CASSLVSSGTGINYGYTF,TGTGCCAGCAGCTTAGTCTCATCCGGGACAGGGATTAACTATGGCTACACCTTC
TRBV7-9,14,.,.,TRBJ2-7,CASSSGEERYEQYF,TGTGCCAGCAGCTCAGGGGAAGAGCGCTACGAGCAGTACTTC
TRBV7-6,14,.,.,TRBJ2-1,CASNQGGGHNEQFF,TGTGCCAGCAACCAGGGAGGGGGACACAATGAGCAGTTCTTC
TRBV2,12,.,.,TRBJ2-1,CASNKAGNEQFF,TGTGCCAGCAACAAGGCGGGAAATGAGCAGTTCTTC